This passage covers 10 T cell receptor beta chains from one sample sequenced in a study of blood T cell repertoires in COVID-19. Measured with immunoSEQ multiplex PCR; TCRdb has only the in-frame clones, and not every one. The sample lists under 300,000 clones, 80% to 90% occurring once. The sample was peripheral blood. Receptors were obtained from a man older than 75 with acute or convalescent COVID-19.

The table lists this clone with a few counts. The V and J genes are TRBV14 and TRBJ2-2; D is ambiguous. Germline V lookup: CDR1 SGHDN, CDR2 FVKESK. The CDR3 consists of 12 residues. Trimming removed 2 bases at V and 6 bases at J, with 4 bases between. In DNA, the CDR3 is TGTGCCAGCAGCCAATATCCCGGGGAGCTGTTTTTT. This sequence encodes CASSQYPGELFF.

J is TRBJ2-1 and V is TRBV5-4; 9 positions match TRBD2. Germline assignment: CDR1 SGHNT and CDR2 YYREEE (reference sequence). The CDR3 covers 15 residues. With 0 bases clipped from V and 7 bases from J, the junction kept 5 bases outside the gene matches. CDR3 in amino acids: CASSLESGGWNEQFF. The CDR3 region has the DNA TGTGCCAGCAGCTTGGAAAGCGGGGGGTGGAATGAGCAGTTCTTC.

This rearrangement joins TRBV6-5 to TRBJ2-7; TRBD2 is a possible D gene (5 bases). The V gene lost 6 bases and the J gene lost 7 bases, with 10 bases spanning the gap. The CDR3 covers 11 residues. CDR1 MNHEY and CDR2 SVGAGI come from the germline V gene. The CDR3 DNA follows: TGTGCCAGCAGGACACTAGAGGAGCAGTACTTC. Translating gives CASRTLEEQYF.

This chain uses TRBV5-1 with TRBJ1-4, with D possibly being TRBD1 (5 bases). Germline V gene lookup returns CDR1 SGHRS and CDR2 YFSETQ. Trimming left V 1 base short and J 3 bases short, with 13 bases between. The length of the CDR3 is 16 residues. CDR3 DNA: TGCGCCAGCAGCTTGTTACCGGGGGTTTCTAATGAAAAACTGTTTTTT. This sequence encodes CASSLLPGVSNEKLFF.

CDR3 DNA sequence: TGTGCCAGCAGCCGACAGGGTAACAGATACGAGCAGTACTTC. It encodes CASSRQGNRYEQYF. The rearrangement joins TRBV7-9 to TRBJ2-7, with 7 bases that match TRBD1. The CDR3 has 14 residues. Trimming cost V 5 bases and J 4 bases; bases outside gene matches: 8. Germline V gene lookup returns CDR1 SEHNR and CDR2 FQNEAQ (reference sequence).

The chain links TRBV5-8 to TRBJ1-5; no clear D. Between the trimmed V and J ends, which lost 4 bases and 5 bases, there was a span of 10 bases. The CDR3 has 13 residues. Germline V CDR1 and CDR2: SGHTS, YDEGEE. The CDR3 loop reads CASSADGDQPQHF. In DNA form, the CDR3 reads TGTGCCAGCAGCGCTGACGGGGATCAGCCCCAGCATTTT.

CDR3 loop: CASSPGTGSDTQYF. CDR3 sequence (DNA): TGCGCCAGCAGCCCCGGGACAGGGTCAGATACGCAGTATTTT. The chain joins TRBV5-1 to TRBJ2-3, with 9 bases fitting TRBD1. V dropped 4 bases and J dropped 4; count of bases not matched to a gene: 4. The CDR3 has 14 amino acids. Germline loops: CDR1 SGHRS, CDR2 YFSETQ.

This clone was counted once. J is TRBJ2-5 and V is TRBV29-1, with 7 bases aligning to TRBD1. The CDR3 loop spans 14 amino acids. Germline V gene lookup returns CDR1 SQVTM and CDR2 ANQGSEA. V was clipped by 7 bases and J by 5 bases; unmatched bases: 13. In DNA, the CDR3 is TGCAGCGCAACCACTCTGGGACAGTGGGAGACCCAGTACTTC. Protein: CSATTLGQWETQYF.

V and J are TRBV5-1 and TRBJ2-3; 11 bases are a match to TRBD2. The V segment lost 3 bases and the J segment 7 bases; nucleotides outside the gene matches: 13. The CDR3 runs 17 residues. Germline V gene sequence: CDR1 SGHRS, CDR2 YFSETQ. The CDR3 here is CASSWGRTSGLVYTQYF. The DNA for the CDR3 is TGCGCCAGCAGCTGGGGTAGGACTAGCGGGTTAGTGTATACGCAGTATTTT.

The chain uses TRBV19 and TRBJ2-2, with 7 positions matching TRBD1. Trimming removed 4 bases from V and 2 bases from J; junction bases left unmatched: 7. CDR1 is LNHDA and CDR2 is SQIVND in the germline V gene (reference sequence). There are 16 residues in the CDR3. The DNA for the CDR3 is TGTGCCAGTAGTACTGCCGGGACAGTTAACACCGGGGAGCTGTTTTTT. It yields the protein CASSTAGTVNTGELFF.